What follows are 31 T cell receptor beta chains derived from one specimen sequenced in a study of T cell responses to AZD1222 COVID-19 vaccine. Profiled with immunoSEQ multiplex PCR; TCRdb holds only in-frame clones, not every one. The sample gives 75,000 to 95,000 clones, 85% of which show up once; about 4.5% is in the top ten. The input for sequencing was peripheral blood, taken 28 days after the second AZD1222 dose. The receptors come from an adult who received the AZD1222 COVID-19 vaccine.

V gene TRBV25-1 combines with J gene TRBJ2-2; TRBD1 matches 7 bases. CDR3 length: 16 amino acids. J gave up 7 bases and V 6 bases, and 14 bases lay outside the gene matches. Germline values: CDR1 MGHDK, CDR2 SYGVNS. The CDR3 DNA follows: TGTGCCAGCAGCGCCCGGAGCAGGGGGAATGGCGGGGAGCTGTTTTTT. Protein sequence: CASSARSRGNGGELFF.

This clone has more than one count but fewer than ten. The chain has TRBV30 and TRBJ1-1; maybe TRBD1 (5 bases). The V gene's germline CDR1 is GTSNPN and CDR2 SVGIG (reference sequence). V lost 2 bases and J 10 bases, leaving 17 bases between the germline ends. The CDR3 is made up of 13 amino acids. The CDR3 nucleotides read TGTGCCTGGAGTAGAGGGGCGCCCCCCCGAGCTTTCTTT. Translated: CAWSRGAPPRAFF.

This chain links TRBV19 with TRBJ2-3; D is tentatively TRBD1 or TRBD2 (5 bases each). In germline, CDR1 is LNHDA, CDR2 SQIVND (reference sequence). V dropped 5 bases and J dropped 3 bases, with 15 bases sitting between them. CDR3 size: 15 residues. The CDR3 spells CASSGLWGLTDTQYF. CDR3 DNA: TGTGCCAGTAGTGGCCTTTGGGGGTTGACAGATACGCAGTATTTT. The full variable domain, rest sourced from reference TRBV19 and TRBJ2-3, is DGGITQSPKYLFRKEGQNVTLSCEQNLNHDAMYWYRQDPGQGLRLIYYSQIVNDFQKGDIAEGYSVSREKKESFPLTVTSAQKNPTAFYLCASSGLWGLTDTQYFGPGTRLTVL.

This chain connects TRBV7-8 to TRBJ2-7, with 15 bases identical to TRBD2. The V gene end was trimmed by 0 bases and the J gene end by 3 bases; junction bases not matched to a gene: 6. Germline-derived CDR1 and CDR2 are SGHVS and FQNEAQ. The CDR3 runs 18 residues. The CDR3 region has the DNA TGTGCCAGCAGCTTAGCGGGACTAGCGGGAGGAAAGGGCTACGAGCAGTACTTC. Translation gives CASSLAGLAGGKGYEQYF.

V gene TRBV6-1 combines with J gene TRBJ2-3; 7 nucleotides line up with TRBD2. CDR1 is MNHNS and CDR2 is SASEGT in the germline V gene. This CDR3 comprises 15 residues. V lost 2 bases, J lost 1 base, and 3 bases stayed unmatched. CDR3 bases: TGTGCCAGCAGTGAAATAGCGGGTGGCACAGATACGCAGTATTTT. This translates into CASSEIAGGTDTQYF.

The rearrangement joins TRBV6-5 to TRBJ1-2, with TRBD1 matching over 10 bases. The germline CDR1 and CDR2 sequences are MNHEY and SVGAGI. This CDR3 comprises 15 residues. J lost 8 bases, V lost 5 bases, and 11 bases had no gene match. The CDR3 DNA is TGTGCCAGCAGTAGATCCCGACAGGGGGCTTACGGCTACACCTTC. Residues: CASSRSRQGAYGYTF.

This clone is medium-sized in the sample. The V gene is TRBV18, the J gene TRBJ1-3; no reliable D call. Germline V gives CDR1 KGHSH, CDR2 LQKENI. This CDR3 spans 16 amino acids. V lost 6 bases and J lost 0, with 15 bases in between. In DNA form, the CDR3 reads TGTGCCAGCTCCGAGATACCAGGTCCCTCTGGAAACACCATATATTTT. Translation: CASSEIPGPSGNTIYF.

The CDR3 DNA follows: TGCGCCAGCAGCTTGGCGTACAGGGGGGCCAAAAACATTCAGTACTTC. This codes for CASSLAYRGAKNIQYF. V is TRBV5-1 and J is TRBJ2-4, with 8 bases matching TRBD1. V shed 0 bases, J shed 1 base, and the junction held 3 bases outside the gene matches. Germline lookup yields CDR1 SGHRS and CDR2 YFSETQ. This CDR3 is built from 16 residues. Looking up the rest from reference TRBV5-1 and TRBJ2-4 gives the full variable domain: KAGVTQTPRYLIKTRGQQVTLSCSPISGHRSVSWYQQTPGQGLQFLFEYFSETQRNKGNFPGRFSGRQFSNSRSEMNVSTLELGDSALYLCASSLAYRGAKNIQYFGAGTRLSVL.

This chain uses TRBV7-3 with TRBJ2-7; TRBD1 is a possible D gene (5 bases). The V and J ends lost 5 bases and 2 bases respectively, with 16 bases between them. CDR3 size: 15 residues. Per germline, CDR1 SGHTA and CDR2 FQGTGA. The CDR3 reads CASSQGRVPPYEQYF. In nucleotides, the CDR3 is TGTGCCAGCAGCCAAGGCAGGGTCCCTCCCTACGAGCAGTACTTC.

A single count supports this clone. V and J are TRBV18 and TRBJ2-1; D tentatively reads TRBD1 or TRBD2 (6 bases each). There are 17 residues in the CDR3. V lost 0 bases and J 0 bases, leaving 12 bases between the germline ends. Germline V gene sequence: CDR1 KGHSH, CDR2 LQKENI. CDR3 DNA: TGTGCCAGCTCACCACCGGGGGGCAGGAGCTCCTACAATGAGCAGTTCTTC. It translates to CASSPPGGRSSYNEQFF.

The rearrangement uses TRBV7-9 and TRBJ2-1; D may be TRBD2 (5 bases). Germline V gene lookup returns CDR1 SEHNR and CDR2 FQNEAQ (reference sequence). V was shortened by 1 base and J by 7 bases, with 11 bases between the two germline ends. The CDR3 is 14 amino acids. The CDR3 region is CASSLVVRGNEQFF. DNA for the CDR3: TGTGCCAGCAGCTTAGTTGTAAGAGGGAATGAGCAGTTCTTC.

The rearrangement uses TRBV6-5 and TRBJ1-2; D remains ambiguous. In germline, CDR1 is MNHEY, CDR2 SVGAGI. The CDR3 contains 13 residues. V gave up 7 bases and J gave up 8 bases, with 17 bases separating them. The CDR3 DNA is TGTGCCAGCACCCCGAGGGCAGGATTCGGCTACACCTTC. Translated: CASTPRAGFGYTF.

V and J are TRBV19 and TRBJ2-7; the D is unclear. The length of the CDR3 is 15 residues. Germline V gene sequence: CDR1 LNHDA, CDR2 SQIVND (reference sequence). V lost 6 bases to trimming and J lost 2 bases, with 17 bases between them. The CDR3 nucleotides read TGTGCCAGTAGGACCACAATGAGACCTCCCTACGAGCAGTACTTC. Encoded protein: CASRTTMRPPYEQYF.

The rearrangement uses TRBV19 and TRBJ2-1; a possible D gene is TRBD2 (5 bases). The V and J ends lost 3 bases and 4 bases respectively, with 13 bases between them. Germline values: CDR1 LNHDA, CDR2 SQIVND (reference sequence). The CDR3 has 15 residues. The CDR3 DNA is TGTGCCAGTAGTATCTCCCTGCGGGCTTACAATGAGCAGTTCTTC. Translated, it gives CASSISLRAYNEQFF.

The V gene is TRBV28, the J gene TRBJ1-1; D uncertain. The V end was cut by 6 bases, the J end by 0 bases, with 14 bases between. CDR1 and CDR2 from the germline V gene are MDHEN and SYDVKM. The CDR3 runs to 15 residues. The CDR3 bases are TGTGCCAGCAGCTCGCCAGGAGCCTTGAACACTGAAGCTTTCTTT. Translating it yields CASSSPGALNTEAFF.

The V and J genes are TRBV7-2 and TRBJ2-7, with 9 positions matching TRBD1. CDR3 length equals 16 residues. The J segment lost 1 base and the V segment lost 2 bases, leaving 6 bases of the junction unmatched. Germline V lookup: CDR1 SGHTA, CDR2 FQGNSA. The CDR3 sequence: CASSLLTGGGSYEQYF. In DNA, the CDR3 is TGTGCCAGCAGCTTATTGACAGGGGGGGGTTCCTACGAGCAGTACTTC.

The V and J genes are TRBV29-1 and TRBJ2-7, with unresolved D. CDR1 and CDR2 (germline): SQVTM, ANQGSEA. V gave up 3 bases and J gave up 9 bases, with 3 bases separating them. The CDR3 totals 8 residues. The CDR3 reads CSVDGQYF. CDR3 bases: TGCAGCGTTGATGGGCAGTACTTC.

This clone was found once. This chain's CDR3 is CASSFLSLSNQPQHF. CDR3 bases: TGTGCCAGCAGCTTTTTGAGTTTGAGCAATCAGCCCCAGCATTTT. The rearrangement links TRBV7-2 to TRBJ1-5, with D unclear. Germline V lookup: CDR1 SGHTA, CDR2 FQGNSA. There are 15 residues in the CDR3. Trimming shortened V by 3 bases and J by 1 base, and 10 bases separated the two germline ends.

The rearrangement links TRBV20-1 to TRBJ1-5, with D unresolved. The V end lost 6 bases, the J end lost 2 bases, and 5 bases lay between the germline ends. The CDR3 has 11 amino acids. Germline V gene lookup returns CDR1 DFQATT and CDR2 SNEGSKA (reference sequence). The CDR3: CSAKGNQPQHF. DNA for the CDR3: TGCAGTGCAAAAGGCAATCAGCCCCAGCATTTT.

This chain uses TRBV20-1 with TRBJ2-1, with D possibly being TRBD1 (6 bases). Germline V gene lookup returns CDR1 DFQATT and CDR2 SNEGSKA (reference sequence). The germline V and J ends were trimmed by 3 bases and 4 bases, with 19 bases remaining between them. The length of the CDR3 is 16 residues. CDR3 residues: CSASAPPRGTYNEQFF. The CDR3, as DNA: TGCAGTGCTAGTGCCCCCCCCAGGGGAACGTACAATGAGCAGTTCTTC.

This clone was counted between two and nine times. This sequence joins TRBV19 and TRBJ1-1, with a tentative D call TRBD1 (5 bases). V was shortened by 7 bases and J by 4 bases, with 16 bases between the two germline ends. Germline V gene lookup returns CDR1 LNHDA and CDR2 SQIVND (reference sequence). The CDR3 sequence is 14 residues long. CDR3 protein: CASNQEGVGTEAFF. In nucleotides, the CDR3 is TGTGCCAGTAATCAGGAAGGGGTTGGCACTGAAGCTTTCTTT.

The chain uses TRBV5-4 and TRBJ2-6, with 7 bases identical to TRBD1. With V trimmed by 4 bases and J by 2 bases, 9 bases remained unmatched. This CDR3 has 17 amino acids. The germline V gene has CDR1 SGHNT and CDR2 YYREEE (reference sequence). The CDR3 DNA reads TGTGCCAGCAGCCGCGTTACAGGGGTCACTGGGGCCAACGTCCTGACTTTC. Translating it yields CASSRVTGVTGANVLTF.

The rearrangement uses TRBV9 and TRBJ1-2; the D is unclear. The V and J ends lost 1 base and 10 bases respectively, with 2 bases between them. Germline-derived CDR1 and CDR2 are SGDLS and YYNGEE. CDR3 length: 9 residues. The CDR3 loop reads CASSVTYTF. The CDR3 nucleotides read TGTGCCAGCAGCGTAACCTACACCTTC.

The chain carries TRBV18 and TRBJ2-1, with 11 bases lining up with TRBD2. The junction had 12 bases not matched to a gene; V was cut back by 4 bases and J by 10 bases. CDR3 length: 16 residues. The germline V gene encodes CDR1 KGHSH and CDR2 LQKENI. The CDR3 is CASSRETSGVYGEQFF. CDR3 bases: TGTGCCAGCTCACGGGAGACTAGCGGGGTCTATGGGGAGCAGTTCTTC.

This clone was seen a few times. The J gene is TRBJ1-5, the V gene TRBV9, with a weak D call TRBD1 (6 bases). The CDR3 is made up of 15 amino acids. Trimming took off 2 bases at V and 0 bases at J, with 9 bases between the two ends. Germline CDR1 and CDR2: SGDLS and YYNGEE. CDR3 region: CASSVTGFSNQPQHF. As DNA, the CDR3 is TGTGCCAGCAGCGTGACAGGTTTTAGCAATCAGCCCCAGCATTTT.

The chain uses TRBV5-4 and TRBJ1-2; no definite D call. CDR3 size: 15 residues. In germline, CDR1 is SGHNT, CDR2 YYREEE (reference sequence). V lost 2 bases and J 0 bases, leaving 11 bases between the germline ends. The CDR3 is CASSLSGRANYGYTF. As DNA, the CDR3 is TGTGCCAGCAGCTTATCGGGGAGAGCTAACTATGGCTACACCTTC.

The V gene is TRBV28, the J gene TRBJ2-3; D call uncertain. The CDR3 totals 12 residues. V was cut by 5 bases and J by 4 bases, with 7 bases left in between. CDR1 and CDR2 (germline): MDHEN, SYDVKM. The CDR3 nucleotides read TGTGCCAGCAGTCCCTCGGCAGATACGCAGTATTTT. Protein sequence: CASSPSADTQYF.

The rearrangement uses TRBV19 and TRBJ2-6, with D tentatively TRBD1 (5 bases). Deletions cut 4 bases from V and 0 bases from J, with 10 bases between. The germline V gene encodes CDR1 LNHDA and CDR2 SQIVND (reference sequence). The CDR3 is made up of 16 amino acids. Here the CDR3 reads CASSKTADSGANVLTF. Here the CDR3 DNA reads TGTGCCAGTAGTAAGACAGCCGACTCTGGGGCCAACGTCCTGACTTTC.

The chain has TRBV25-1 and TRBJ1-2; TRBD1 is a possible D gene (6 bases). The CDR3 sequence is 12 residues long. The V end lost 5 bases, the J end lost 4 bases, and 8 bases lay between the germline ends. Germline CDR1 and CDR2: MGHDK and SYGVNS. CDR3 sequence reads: CASSLGGYGYTF. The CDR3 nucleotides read TGTGCCAGCAGTTTAGGGGGCTATGGCTACACCTTC.

The CDR3 loop is CASSQVAVRPEAFF. As DNA, the CDR3 is TGTGCCAGCAGCCAAGTCGCGGTGAGACCTGAAGCTTTCTTT. This chain joins TRBV3-1 (or the pseudogene TRBV3-2) and TRBJ1-1, with no clear D. V lost 1 base and J lost 6, with 12 bases in between. The CDR3 covers 14 residues. CDR1 is LGHDT, CDR2 YNNKEL, per germline (reference sequence).

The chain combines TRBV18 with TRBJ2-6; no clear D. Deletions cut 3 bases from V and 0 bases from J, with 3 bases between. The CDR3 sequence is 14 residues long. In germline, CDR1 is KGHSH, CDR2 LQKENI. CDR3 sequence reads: CASSPVSGANVLTF. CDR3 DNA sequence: TGTGCCAGCTCACCCGTCTCTGGGGCCAACGTCCTGACTTTC.